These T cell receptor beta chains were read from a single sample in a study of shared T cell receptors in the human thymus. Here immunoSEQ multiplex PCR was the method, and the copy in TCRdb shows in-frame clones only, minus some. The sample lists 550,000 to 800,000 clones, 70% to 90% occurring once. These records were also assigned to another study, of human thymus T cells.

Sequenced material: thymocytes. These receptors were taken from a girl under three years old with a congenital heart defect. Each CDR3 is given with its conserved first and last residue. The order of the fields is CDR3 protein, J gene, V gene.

cdr3_aa: CASSSVHRETDGYTF
j_call: TRBJ1-2
v_call: TRBV27

cdr3_aa: CASSVDVGDRENQPQHF
j_call: TRBJ1-5
v_call: TRBV9

cdr3_aa: CASSPGGARSNQPQHF
j_call: TRBJ1-5
v_call: TRBV16

cdr3_aa: CASGPQGEETQYF
j_call: TRBJ2-5
v_call: TRBV12-5

cdr3_aa: CASSSSRTERPYEQYF
j_call: TRBJ2-7
v_call: TRBV11-2

cdr3_aa: CASHNRGLSSSPLHF
j_call: TRBJ1-6
v_call: TRBV6-6

cdr3_aa: CASSGKVQGARNEKLFF
j_call: TRBJ1-4
v_call: TRBV6-1

cdr3_aa: CASSGSIAGGNTGELFF
j_call: TRBJ2-2
v_call: TRBV9

cdr3_aa: CASSSGQGVEKLFF
j_call: TRBJ1-4
v_call: TRBV7-9

cdr3_aa: CASSLERGGRGTQYF
j_call: TRBJ2-3
v_call: TRBV5-5

cdr3_aa: CASSLQQGPTEETQYF
j_call: TRBJ2-5
v_call: TRBV14

cdr3_aa: CASSHKTRGYGYTF
j_call: TRBJ1-2
v_call: TRBV7-9

cdr3_aa: CAWDTRDSNEKLFF
j_call: TRBJ1-4
v_call: TRBV30

cdr3_aa: CASSYAGGLRSPLHF
j_call: TRBJ1-6
v_call: TRBV6-6

cdr3_aa: CASSPRDNTYEQYF
j_call: TRBJ2-7
v_call: TRBV5-1

cdr3_aa: CASTPGGPQAGYGYTF
j_call: TRBJ1-2
v_call: TRBV19

cdr3_aa: CASSLALQGPGPQHF
j_call: TRBJ1-5
v_call: TRBV5-6

cdr3_aa: CASSIGDRTASNQPQHF
j_call: TRBJ1-5
v_call: TRBV19

cdr3_aa: CASRGQGDTEAFF
j_call: TRBJ1-1
v_call: TRBV5-4

cdr3_aa: CASSRWGQPQGNTIYF
j_call: TRBJ1-3
v_call: TRBV5-8

cdr3_aa: CASSSSLAGNTIYF
j_call: TRBJ1-3
v_call: TRBV4-1

cdr3_aa: CASSGTTPGDTQYF
j_call: TRBJ2-3
v_call: TRBV6-4

cdr3_aa: CASSQDWARGGQGEQFF
j_call: TRBJ2-1
v_call: TRBV4-3

cdr3_aa: CASSQVNGTGLIAAGANTEAFF
j_call: TRBJ1-1
v_call: TRBV23-1

cdr3_aa: CASSRGQGAHNEQFF
j_call: TRBJ2-1
v_call: TRBV19

cdr3_aa: CATSRDLGSQVNIQYF
j_call: TRBJ2-4
v_call: TRBV15

cdr3_aa: CASSQEVFKWAAGYSNQPQHF
j_call: TRBJ1-5
v_call: TRBV4-1

cdr3_aa: CASSYSGLSYNSPLHF
j_call: TRBJ1-6
v_call: TRBV6-5

cdr3_aa: CASSRHPNRVRYGYTF
j_call: TRBJ1-2
v_call: TRBV28

cdr3_aa: CATSRVTQGAGYTF
j_call: TRBJ1-2
v_call: TRBV15

cdr3_aa: CASSLDRANQPQHF
j_call: TRBJ1-5
v_call: TRBV7-9

cdr3_aa: CATHSGVTDTQYF
j_call: TRBJ2-3
v_call: TRBV28

cdr3_aa: CASSSPGLQETQYF
j_call: TRBJ2-5
v_call: TRBV7-7

cdr3_aa: CASSVGLQSTDTQYF
j_call: TRBJ2-3
v_call: TRBV9

cdr3_aa: CASSSTLDRVGNEQFF
j_call: TRBJ2-1
v_call: TRBV14

cdr3_aa: CATTPGTRIQETQYF
j_call: TRBJ2-5
v_call: TRBV2

cdr3_aa: CASSEFGVPAGGSEKLFF
j_call: TRBJ1-4
v_call: TRBV2

cdr3_aa: CASSQGRVSRHRDQPQHF
j_call: TRBJ1-5
v_call: TRBV7-2